The 7 T cell receptor beta chains given below trace back to one sample, sequenced in a study of beta chain features in type 1 diabetes. Antigen specificity for these receptors is unknown. Reverse transcribing all isolated RNA meant expressed TCRB transcripts were sequenced. TCRdb's table, derived via immunoSEQ multiplex PCR, lists solely in-frame clones and lacks some. The sample records 240,000 or so clones, more than 11% being singletons. Study findings and constraints: Among all four CD4+ subsets, Type 1 diabetes patients had TCRB CDR3s that were moderately but significantly shorter.

The specimen was naive CD4+ T cells from blood. All receptors come from a man in his thirties or forties with type 1 diabetes.

The rearrangement links TRBV7-9 to TRBJ2-1; possibly TRBD1 for D (7 bases). Trimming shortened V by 5 bases and J by 1 base, and 15 bases separated the two germline ends. The CDR3 has 16 amino acids. CDR1 is SEHNR, CDR2 FQNEAQ, per germline (reference sequence). The DNA of the CDR3 is TGTGCCAGCAGCAGGTACAGGGGACTTTCCTACAATGAGCAGTTCTTC. The encoded protein is CASSRYRGLSYNEQFF.

This clone was recorded a few times. This sequence joins TRBV29-1 and TRBJ2-2; 11 bases align to TRBD2. There are 16 residues in the CDR3. Germline loops: CDR1 SQVTM, CDR2 ANQGSEA. V gave up 3 bases and J gave up 8 bases; unmatched junction bases: 11. In nucleotides, the CDR3 is TGCAGCGTTGATCCCTGGGGGACTAGCGGTAAAGGGGAGCTGTTTTTT. It is translated as CSVDPWGTSGKGELFF.

In its sample, this clone was seen a few times. The chain employs TRBV6-5 and TRBJ2-1; D perhaps matches TRBD2 (5 bases). The CDR3 has 13 amino acids. V dropped 7 bases and J dropped 8 bases, with 15 bases sitting between them. The germline gives CDR1 MNHEY, CDR2 SVGAGI. In nucleotides, the CDR3 is TGTGCCAGCATTCGGACGCCCGGGGATGAGCAGTTCTTC. It specifies CASIRTPGDEQFF.

The CDR3 sequence: CASSRDSPIDEQYF. The CDR3 coding sequence is TGTGCCAGCAGCCGGGACAGCCCCATCGACGAGCAGTACTTC. The chain couples TRBV9 to TRBJ2-7; 7 bases fit TRBD1. Losses at the gene ends were 4 bases for V and 5 bases for J; bases not matched to a gene: 9. The germline V gene encodes CDR1 SGDLS and CDR2 YYNGEE. The CDR3 spans 14 residues.

This clone showed up just a few times. The V and J genes are TRBV10-3 and TRBJ1-2; 7 bases are shared with TRBD1. Germline loops: CDR1 ENHRY, CDR2 SYGVKD. This CDR3 contains 13 residues. Germline trimming cut 6 bases from V and 3 bases from J; bases unmatched to any gene: 4. The CDR3 spells CAIREGQDYGYTF. CDR3 DNA: TGTGCCATCAGGGAAGGACAGGACTATGGCTACACCTTC.

This clone showed up just a few times. V gene TRBV6-1 combines with J gene TRBJ1-5, with 9 bases identical to TRBD1. The germline gives CDR1 MNHNS, CDR2 SASEGT. Unmatched junction bases numbered 5, after V lost 7 bases and J lost 4 bases. This CDR3 has 14 residues. The CDR3 sequence is CASTGQGRNQPQHF. The CDR3 nucleotides are TGTGCCAGCACGGGACAGGGCCGAAATCAGCCCCAGCATTTT.

V is TRBV11-2 and J is TRBJ2-5; 7 bases are shared with TRBD1. J lost 1 base, V lost 8 bases, and 10 bases had no gene match. CDR1 is SGHAT and CDR2 is FQNNGV in the germline V gene. The length of the CDR3 is 15 residues. Here the CDR3 reads CASSSQGVVQETQYF. CDR3 nucleotides: TGTGCCAGCTCGAGTCAGGGGGTGGTCCAAGAGACCCAGTACTTC.